This TCR beta chain emerged from a study of CDR3 diversity in severe acne. The CDR3 contains 16 residues. The V end lost 3 bases, the J end lost 0 bases, and 12 bases lay between the germline ends. Germline V gene lookup returns CDR1 KGHDR and CDR2 SFDVKD. TCRdb independently ran MiXCR on the PCR reads; one entry per CDR3 protein. The sample records over 100,000 distinct CDR3 sequences, about half being singletons. V usage is TRBV24-1 and J usage is TRBJ2-3; no definite D call. This clonotype was sampled from a male donor with acne. The sequenced material came from blood. CDR3 sequence: CATSDVAKASTDTQYF. CDR3 nucleotides: TGTGCCACCAGTGATGTGGCAAAGGCGAGCACAGATACGCAGTATTTT.